One sample yielded the 28 T cell receptor beta chains listed below, sequenced in a study of blood T cell repertoires in COVID-19. Profiled with immunoSEQ multiplex PCR; TCRdb holds only in-frame clones, not every one. Here the sample spans about 130,000 clones, approximately 84% being singletons. The source material was peripheral blood. The receptors originated from a human donor in a cohort sampled during active COVID-19.

The table lists this clone with a count of one. The V gene is TRBV4-2, the J gene TRBJ1-1; TRBD1 might be the D (5 bases). V was clipped by 0 bases and J by 0 bases, with 14 bases between them. Per germline, CDR1 LGHNA and CDR2 YNFKEQ. This CDR3 has 17 amino acids. CDR3 in DNA: TGTGCCAGCAGCCAAGAGAGTTCAGGGTACGTGAACACTGAAGCTTTCTTT. Translated: CASSQESSGYVNTEAFF.

The table lists this clone with a few counts. The same CDR3 can be traced to other DNA sequences in this sample. The chain couples TRBV3-1 (or the pseudogene TRBV3-2) to TRBJ2-3; 7 bases match TRBD2. The CDR3 sequence is 15 residues long. The V segment lost 4 bases and the J segment 3 bases; nucleotides outside the gene matches: 7. Germline lookup yields CDR1 LGHDT and CDR2 YNNKEL (reference sequence). CDR3 amino acids: CASSPGGGRTDTQYF. As DNA, the CDR3 is TGTGCCAGCAGCCCTGGGGGGGGGAGAACAGATACGCAGTATTTT.

The chain couples TRBV5-1 to TRBJ2-2; 9 positions agree with TRBD1. V shed 4 bases, J shed 5 bases, and the junction held 9 bases outside the gene matches. Germline V CDR1 and CDR2: SGHRS, YFSETQ. This CDR3 contains 16 residues. The CDR3 coding sequence is TGCGCCAGCAGCGCAGAACCGACAGGGGGAACCGGGGAGCTGTTTTTT. Its translation is CASSAEPTGGTGELFF.

The V call is TRBV3-1 (or the pseudogene TRBV3-2), the J call TRBJ2-5, with 8 bases matching TRBD2. The CDR3 loop spans 17 amino acids. CDR1 is LGHDT and CDR2 is YNNKEL in the germline V gene (reference sequence). The junction had 14 bases not matched to a gene; V was cut back by 4 bases and J by 4 bases. This chain's CDR3 is CASSPSYGGGVGETQYF. The CDR3 DNA reads TGTGCCAGCAGCCCCTCTTACGGGGGGGGTGTGGGAGAGACCCAGTACTTC.

The CDR3 sequence is CASSAGGQGGSPLHF. The CDR3 nucleotides are TGTGCCAGCAGCGCGGGGGGGCAGGGCGGCTCACCCCTCCACTTT. The V gene is TRBV9, the J gene TRBJ1-6; tentative D call: TRBD1 (6 bases). The germline V gene encodes CDR1 SGDLS and CDR2 YYNGEE. The CDR3 contains 15 residues. V was clipped by 3 bases and J by 10 bases, with 17 bases between them.

This clone was seen a single time. The CDR3 DNA reads as TGTGCCAGCAGTTTTACAGGGGGCCGTGGCTACACCTTC. Residues: CASSFTGGRGYTF. The rearrangement uses TRBV12-3 or TRBV12-4 and TRBJ1-2; 9 bases agree with TRBD1. The CDR3 loop spans 13 amino acids. The V gene end was trimmed by 3 bases and the J gene end by 7 bases; junction bases not matched to a gene: 3.

V usage is TRBV6-5 and J usage is TRBJ1-2; no definite D call. Trimming left V 5 bases short and J 3 bases short, with 16 bases between. Germline V gene data show CDR1 as MNHEY and CDR2 as SVGAGI. The CDR3 covers 15 residues. CDR3 in amino acids: CASSSSSPFYYGYTF. CDR3 in DNA: TGTGCCAGCAGTAGCTCTTCCCCCTTCTACTATGGCTACACCTTC.

The V and J genes are TRBV7-9 and TRBJ2-1; 7 positions match TRBD1. The CDR3 totals 13 residues. J gave up 8 bases and V 10 bases, and 11 bases lay outside the gene matches. The V gene's germline CDR1 is SEHNR and CDR2 FQNEAQ (reference sequence). In nucleotides, the CDR3 is TGTGCCACCTCAACCGGGACAGTGGATGAGCAGTTCTTC. It yields the protein CATSTGTVDEQFF.

In this sample, this clone turned up a few times. The rearrangement joins TRBV7-9 to TRBJ1-2; 8 nucleotides align to TRBD1. The V gene's germline CDR1 is SEHNR and CDR2 FQNEAQ (reference sequence). This CDR3 is built from 14 residues. V dropped 5 bases and J dropped 5; count of bases not matched to a gene: 7. The CDR3: CASSPGQGGYGYTF. DNA of the CDR3: TGTGCCAGCAGCCCTGGACAGGGAGGATATGGCTACACCTTC.

V gene TRBV5-6 combines with J gene TRBJ2-1; tentatively, D is TRBD2 (6 bases). The CDR3 loop spans 15 amino acids. V was trimmed by 0 bases and J by 3 bases, leaving 10 bases between them. Germline V gene sequence: CDR1 SGHDT, CDR2 YYEEEE. The CDR3 sequence is CASSLGGDFYNEQFF. The CDR3 region has the DNA TGTGCCAGCAGCTTGGGAGGGGACTTCTACAATGAGCAGTTCTTC. The full variable domain, completed using reference TRBV5-6 and TRBJ2-1, is DAGVTQSPTHLIKTRGQQVTLRCSPKSGHDTVSWYQQALGQGPQFIFQYYEEEERQRGNFPDRFSGHQFPNYSSELNVNALLLGDSALYLCASSLGGDFYNEQFFGPGTRLTVL.

V and J are TRBV6-4 and TRBJ1-5; 9 bases are shared with TRBD1. Germline CDR1 MRHNA, CDR2 SNTAGT. The CDR3 is made up of 17 amino acids. V dropped 7 bases and J dropped 0; count of bases not matched to a gene: 10. The DNA for the CDR3 is TGTGCCAGCACCCAGGACAGGGGACTTTATAGCAATCAGCCCCAGCATTTT. Encoded protein: CASTQDRGLYSNQPQHF.

This rearrangement joins TRBV5-1 to TRBJ2-3; D may be TRBD1 (6 bases). CDR3 size: 16 residues. The V end was cut by 4 bases, the J end by 2 bases, with 17 bases between. Germline V gene sequence: CDR1 SGHRS, CDR2 YFSETQ. The CDR3: CASSAYRVPHTDTQYF. CDR3 in DNA: TGCGCCAGCAGCGCGTACAGGGTCCCACACACAGATACGCAGTATTTT.

CDR3: CASSQSDTQYF. As DNA, the CDR3 is TGTGCCAGCAGCCAGAGCGATACGCAGTATTTT. The chain carries TRBV3-1 (or the pseudogene TRBV3-2) and TRBJ2-3; D is ambiguous. In germline, CDR1 is LGHDT, CDR2 YNNKEL (reference sequence). CDR3 size: 11 residues. Trimming shortened V by 3 bases and J by 6 bases, and 4 bases separated the two germline ends.

This chain links TRBV19 with TRBJ2-2; 8 bases map to TRBD1. This CDR3 comprises 15 residues. V gave up 5 bases and J gave up 5 bases; unmatched junction bases: 7. Germline V gene data show CDR1 as LNHDA and CDR2 as SQIVND (reference sequence). The CDR3 loop reads CASSVGTGWTGELFF. Here the CDR3 DNA reads TGTGCCAGTAGTGTGGGGACAGGATGGACCGGGGAGCTGTTTTTT.

The chain combines TRBV5-1 with TRBJ2-7; TRBD1 agrees at 7 bases. Per germline, CDR1 SGHRS and CDR2 YFSETQ. The CDR3 spans 15 residues. With V trimmed by 1 base and J by 3 bases, 7 bases remained unmatched. CDR3 bases: TGCGCCAGCAGCTTGAACCCGGGACAGCTCTACGAGCAGTACTTC. This translates into CASSLNPGQLYEQYF.

The chain employs TRBV9 and TRBJ1-2; 8 bases match TRBD1. V lost 6 bases and J lost 8; bases outside the gene matches: 9. The CDR3 is 13 residues long. Germline V gives CDR1 SGDLS, CDR2 YYNGEE. As DNA, the CDR3 is TGTGCCAGCACCACCGGGACAGGTGACGGCTACACCTTC. Its translation is CASTTGTGDGYTF.

The chain has TRBV3-1 (or the pseudogene TRBV3-2) and TRBJ1-2, with TRBD1 matching 7 bases. The germline gives CDR1 LGHDT, CDR2 YNNKEL (reference sequence). CDR3 size: 14 residues. The trim removed 1 base at V and 5 bases at J, leaving 4 bases unmatched. The CDR3 protein is CASSQGTGGYGYTF. DNA for the CDR3: TGTGCCAGCAGCCAAGGGACAGGAGGGTATGGCTACACCTTC.

The V call is TRBV25-1, the J call TRBJ2-5; maybe TRBD1 (6 bases). Germline CDR1 MGHDK, CDR2 SYGVNS. The CDR3 length is 14 residues. Trimming left V 1 base short and J 3 bases short, with 9 bases between. CDR3 residues: CASSEFGQKETQYF. The DNA for the CDR3 is TGTGCCAGCAGTGAATTCGGACAGAAAGAGACCCAGTACTTC.

The chain uses TRBV5-5 and TRBJ1-1; perhaps TRBD1 as D (6 bases). The CDR3 length is 16 residues. The ends were cut back, 7 bases at V and 0 bases at J, with 19 bases in the middle. Per germline, CDR1 SGHKS and CDR2 YYEKEE (reference sequence). The CDR3, as DNA: TGTGCCAGCGGCCTAGGACAGCCGAGGATGAACACTGAAGCTTTCTTT. Its protein is CASGLGQPRMNTEAFF. The full variable domain, completed using reference TRBV5-5 and TRBJ1-1, is DAGVTQSPTHLIKTRGQQVTLRCSPISGHKSVSWYQQVLGQGPQFIFQYYEKEERGRGNFPDRFSARQFPNYSSELNVNALLLGDSALYLCASGLGQPRMNTEAFFGQGTRLTVV.

The chain couples TRBV19 to TRBJ2-5, with 7 bases identical to TRBD2. CDR1 is LNHDA, CDR2 SQIVND, per germline (reference sequence). There are 17 residues in the CDR3. V was pared by 3 bases and J by 1 base, with 11 bases of the junction left unmatched. CDR3: CASSIGDRGDGQETQYF. CDR3 DNA: TGTGCCAGTAGTATTGGAGATCGGGGGGACGGCCAAGAGACCCAGTACTTC.

The chain joins TRBV5-1 to TRBJ1-6, with a weak D call TRBD1 (5 bases). Between the trimmed V and J ends, which lost 4 bases and 0 bases, there was a span of 20 bases. The CDR3 contains 19 residues. Per the germline V gene, CDR1 is SGHRS and CDR2 is YFSETQ. The CDR3 region has the DNA TGCGCCAGCAGCCTGGGGAGGGGTCCGTCGAGCTCCTATAATTCACCCCTCCACTTT. Protein product: CASSLGRGPSSSYNSPLHF.

The gene calls are TRBV11-2 and TRBJ1-1, with 10 bases lining up with TRBD1. Per the germline V gene, CDR1 is SGHAT and CDR2 is FQNNGV. V lost 3 bases to trimming and J lost 7 bases; unmatched junction nucleotides: 5. The CDR3 is made up of 14 amino acids. The CDR3 protein is CASSLGQGPGEAFF. The DNA of the CDR3 is TGTGCCAGCAGCTTGGGACAGGGGCCGGGTGAAGCTTTCTTT.

The V call is TRBV2, the J call TRBJ2-1; tentative D call: TRBD1 (6 bases). Germline assignment: CDR1 SNHLY and CDR2 FYNNEI. V was shortened by 0 bases and J by 0 bases, with 9 bases between the two germline ends. The CDR3 has 16 residues. As DNA, the CDR3 is TGTGCCAGCAGTGAAGCTAGGGGGAGCTCCTACAATGAGCAGTTCTTC. Translated: CASSEARGSSYNEQFF.

The chain joins TRBV4-1 to TRBJ2-7, with 9 positions matching TRBD2. Germline values: CDR1 MGHRA, CDR2 YSYEKL. The CDR3 has 18 amino acids. Trimming removed 4 bases from V and 2 bases from J; junction bases left unmatched: 15. CDR3 sequence reads: CASSPDLHLAGRTYEQYF. CDR3 sequence (DNA): TGCGCCAGCAGCCCTGACCTCCACCTAGCGGGGAGAACCTACGAGCAGTACTTC.

In regard to this clone: At one of its ends the junction is not consistent with the germline gene, which may arise from a read error. This rearrangement joins TRBV7-8 to TRBJ2-1, with 10 bases that match TRBD2. The germline V gene encodes CDR1 SGHVS and CDR2 FQNEAQ. The CDR3 is 17 amino acids. The CDR3 DNA reads as TGTGCCAGCAGCTCAGACCGGAGCGGGGGGGCCTATAATGAGCAGTTCTTC. As protein: CASSSDRSGGAYNEQFF.

This clone was seen more than once but under ten times. This chain connects TRBV5-1 to TRBJ2-2; D is perhaps TRBD2 (5 bases). The germline gives CDR1 SGHRS, CDR2 YFSETQ. The CDR3 sequence is 14 residues long. Trimming removed 4 bases from V and 7 bases from J, with 14 bases in between. DNA for the CDR3: TGCGCCAGCAGCCGCGAGGGCGTCCTCGGGGAGCTGTTTTTT. Its protein product is CASSREGVLGELFF.

The chain has TRBV7-9 and TRBJ1-6; 9 bases fit TRBD1. This CDR3 has 18 amino acids. With 2 bases clipped from V and 3 bases from J, the junction kept 8 bases outside the gene matches. Germline lookup yields CDR1 SEHNR and CDR2 FQNEAQ (reference sequence). The CDR3 region is CASSLRGTGQFYNSPLHF. DNA for the CDR3: TGTGCCAGCAGCTTACGGGGGACAGGGCAGTTCTATAATTCACCCCTCCACTTT.

The chain is built from TRBV14 and TRBJ1-1; D is undetermined. Trimming took 6 bases from V and 2 from J, leaving 13 bases between them. Germline V CDR1 and CDR2: SGHDN, FVKESK. There are 14 residues in the CDR3. The CDR3 reads CASRRHEGNTEAFF. As DNA, the CDR3 is TGTGCCAGCAGACGTCACGAGGGAAACACTGAAGCTTTCTTT.